This T cell receptor (beta chain) came from a study of vaccination effects on CD4 cells after COVID-19. After more than 8 days in culture, the CD4+ T cells were isolated. Half-medium changes using IL-2 medium occurred on days 3 and 7. The protocol was immunoSEQ multiplex PCR, while the TCRdb copy is restricted to in-frame clones and leaves out a portion. The top ten clones hold 2.9% of a sample with about 38,000 clones, around 76% of them seen once. Germline loops: CDR1 SGHTA, CDR2 FQGNSA. V was clipped by 3 bases and J by 5 bases, with 8 bases between them. This CDR3 comprises 13 residues. Concerning this clone: Its antigen is currently unknown.

The origin of this receptor is a human donor who received a COVID-19 vaccine. The gene calls are TRBV7-2 and TRBJ1-3; a weak D match, TRBD1 (5 bases). The sequencing used CD4+ T cells from PBMCs cultured without peptide, collected before COVID-19 vaccination. CDR3 in amino acids: CASSFGGRNTIYF. CDR3 coding DNA: TGTGCCAGCAGCTTTGGGGGGAGAAACACCATATATTTT. Full variable domain (missing parts from reference TRBV7-2 and TRBJ1-3): GAGVSQSPSNKVTEKGKDVELRCDPISGHTALYWYRQSLGQGLEFLIYFQGNSAPDKSGLPSDRFSAERTGGSVSTLTIQRTQQEDSAVYLCASSFGGRNTIYFGEGSWLTVV.